Shown below are 24 T cell receptor beta chains from a single sample sequenced in a study of T cell responses to AZD1222 COVID-19 vaccine. Method: immunoSEQ multiplex PCR; TCRdb's copy keeps in-frame clones and lacks some. The data hold 45,000 to 65,000 clones, with over 70% observed a single time. The sample was peripheral blood, taken on day 0 of AZD1222 vaccination. Receptors originate from an adult in good health.

This chain links TRBV12-3 or TRBV12-4 with TRBJ1-1; D is unresolved. Trimming took off 5 bases at V and 7 bases at J, with 11 bases between the two ends. The CDR3 covers 12 residues. The CDR3 DNA reads TGTGCCAGCAGTCCACAAAATTATGAAGCTTTCTTT. Its translation: CASSPQNYEAFF.

The V gene is TRBV6-2 or TRBV6-3, the J gene TRBJ2-7; 12 bases align to TRBD2. The germline CDR1 and CDR2 sequences are MNHEY and SVGEGT. This CDR3 spans 17 amino acids. V lost 6 bases and J lost 6; bases outside the gene matches: 15. The CDR3 spells CASSPTRSSGRVGEQYF. CDR3 coding DNA: TGTGCCAGCAGCCCTACCCGCTCTAGCGGGAGGGTGGGCGAGCAGTACTTC.

The chain recombines TRBV4-3 with TRBJ1-4; possibly TRBD1 for D (5 bases). Trimming pared 0 bases from V and 8 bases from J, leaving 16 bases between. The CDR3 has 16 amino acids. CDR1 and CDR2 (germline): LGHNA, YSLEER. CDR3 sequence: CASSQDRGTVGEKLFF. The CDR3 DNA follows: TGCGCCAGCAGCCAAGATAGGGGTACTGTCGGCGAAAAACTGTTTTTT.

The rearrangement joins TRBV19 to TRBJ1-3, with a tentative D call TRBD1 (5 bases). Trimming pared 5 bases from V and 0 bases from J, leaving 14 bases between. This CDR3 region has 16 residues. The V gene's germline CDR1 is LNHDA and CDR2 SQIVND (reference sequence). The CDR3 DNA sequence: TGTGCCAGTAGTTTCCCAGGGTCAAGCTCTGGAAACACCATATATTTT. Its protein is CASSFPGSSSGNTIYF.

The chain recombines TRBV11-3 with TRBJ1-2, with TRBD1 matching 8 bases. Trimming at V came to 5 bases and at J to 6 bases, leaving 5 bases not matched to a gene. Germline-derived CDR1 and CDR2 are SGHNT and YENEEA. CDR3 length equals 13 residues. This chain's CDR3 is CASSVLQGDGYTF. Here the CDR3 DNA reads TGTGCCAGCAGCGTACTACAGGGGGATGGCTACACCTTC.

The rearrangement uses TRBV6-2 or TRBV6-3 and TRBJ2-7; D may be TRBD2 (7 bases). Trimming shortened V by 5 bases and J by 2 bases, and 10 bases separated the two germline ends. Germline CDR1 is MNHEY and CDR2 is SVGEGT. CDR3 length equals 13 residues. CDR3 sequence reads: CASSRGGTYEQYF. As DNA, the CDR3 is TGTGCCAGCAGTAGGGGGGGGACCTACGAGCAGTACTTC.

A note on this clone: The junction departs from germline at one end; a sequencing error may be responsible. The chain combines TRBV7-7 with TRBJ2-5; TRBD2 aligns across 9 bases. Germline V lookup: CDR1 SSHAT, CDR2 FNYEAQ (reference sequence). The CDR3 consists of 15 residues. The CDR3 coding sequence is TGTGCTAGCAGCTTAGTGACTAGCGGCCAAGAGACCCAGTACTTC. The encoded protein is CASSLVTSGQETQYF.

The rearrangement joins TRBV19 to TRBJ1-5, with D maybe TRBD1 (5 bases). The CDR3 spans 13 residues. V gave up 6 bases and J gave up 7 bases, with 13 bases separating them. Germline V CDR1 and CDR2: LNHDA, SQIVND (reference sequence). The chain's CDR3 is CASSPGIEQPQHF. CDR3 DNA: TGTGCCAGTAGCCCAGGGATTGAACAGCCCCAGCATTTT.

The chain recombines TRBV9 with TRBJ2-2, with 8 bases fitting TRBD1. This CDR3 is 15 amino acids long. Germline-derived CDR1 and CDR2 are SGDLS and YYNGEE. The V segment lost 4 bases and the J segment 2 bases; nucleotides outside the gene matches: 4. CDR3 in DNA: TGTGCCAGCAGCACCGGACAGGGAAACACCGGGGAGCTGTTTTTT. Protein sequence: CASSTGQGNTGELFF. The whole variable domain, remainder taken from reference TRBV9 and TRBJ2-2, is DSGVTQTPKHLITATGQRVTLRCSPRSGDLSVYWYQQSLDQGLQFLIQYYNGEERAKGNILERFSAQQFPDLHSELNLSSLELGDSALYFCASSTGQGNTGELFFGEGSRLTVL.

The rearrangement links TRBV10-3 to TRBJ2-3, with TRBD2 identical over 8 bases. This CDR3 region has 14 residues. J lost 4 bases, V lost 7 bases, and 7 bases had no gene match. Germline values: CDR1 ENHRY, CDR2 SYGVKD. In DNA, the CDR3 is TGTGCCATCACGGGGAGCGGGAGCGCAGATACGCAGTATTTT. This gives the protein CAITGSGSADTQYF.

The chain employs TRBV24-1 and TRBJ2-2, with D hard to call. Trimming removed 6 bases from V and 4 bases from J, with 8 bases in between. This CDR3 region has 13 residues. Per germline, CDR1 KGHDR and CDR2 SFDVKD. As DNA, the CDR3 is TGTGCCACCAGTCAGTCGAGCACCGGGGAGCTGTTTTTT. Amino acid sequence: CATSQSSTGELFF.

This clone was seen more than once but under ten times. This chain joins TRBV7-9 and TRBJ2-2, with D perhaps given as TRBD1 or TRBD2 (5 bases each). The CDR3 contains 17 residues. V was pared by 4 bases and J by 0 bases, with 15 bases between. CDR1 is SEHNR and CDR2 is FQNEAQ in the germline V gene (reference sequence). The CDR3 is CASSSPRGVPNTGELFF. CDR3 DNA sequence: TGTGCCAGCAGCTCGCCCAGAGGGGTTCCGAACACCGGGGAGCTGTTTTTT.

There are a few counts of this clone. The rearrangement links TRBV7-9 to TRBJ2-7, with 10 bases aligning to TRBD1. After removal of 5 bases from V and 5 bases from J, the junction contained 6 bases not matched to a gene. CDR3 length equals 14 residues. The germline V gene has CDR1 SEHNR and CDR2 FQNEAQ (reference sequence). CDR3 bases: TGTGCCAGCAGCCCCGGGACAGGGGCCCACGAGCAGTACTTC. This translates into CASSPGTGAHEQYF. Based on the CDR3 plus reference TRBV7-9 and TRBJ2-7, the full variable domain is DTGVSQNPRHKITKRGQNVTFRCDPISEHNRLYWYRQTLGQGPEFLTYFQNEAQLEKSRLLSDRFSAERPKGSFSTLEIQRTEQGDSAMYLCASSPGTGAHEQYFGPGTRLTVT.

Remarks on this clone: At one boundary the junction diverges from the germline segment, which might be a read error. The chain links TRBV19 to TRBJ1-1, with a tentative D call TRBD1 (6 bases). This CDR3 has 12 residues. The germline gives CDR1 LNHDA, CDR2 SQIVND (reference sequence). The CDR3 here is CASSFDRDTWEF. The CDR3 DNA reads as TGTGCCAGTAGTTTCGACCGGGACACGTGGGAGTTT.

The V call is TRBV6-5, the J call TRBJ1-2; no clear D gene. The length of the CDR3 is 14 residues. The V gene's germline CDR1 is MNHEY and CDR2 SVGAGI. The V gene lost 6 bases and the J gene lost 1 base, with 12 bases spanning the gap. The CDR3 spells CASRKKDGNYGYTF. The CDR3 DNA reads as TGTGCCAGCAGAAAAAAGGACGGTAACTATGGCTACACCTTC.

This rearrangement joins TRBV27 to TRBJ1-3; D gene unclear. The V and J ends lost 4 bases and 2 bases respectively, with 6 bases between them. CDR3 length: 13 amino acids. Germline CDR1 MNHEY, CDR2 SMNVEV (reference sequence). This CDR3 reads CASSSGPGNTIYF. CDR3 DNA sequence: TGTGCCAGCAGTTCCGGACCTGGAAACACCATATATTTT.

The rearrangement joins TRBV18 to TRBJ1-4; TRBD1 aligns across 8 bases. V gave up 4 bases and J gave up 4 bases; unmatched junction bases: 14. CDR3 size: 18 residues. Looked up from germline, CDR1 is KGHSH and CDR2 is LQKENI. CDR3 residues: CASSLQRAGGNSNEKLFF. The DNA of the CDR3 is TGTGCCAGCTCACTTCAACGGGCAGGGGGCAACAGTAATGAAAAACTGTTTTTT. Combining the CDR3 with reference TRBV18 and TRBJ1-4 gives the whole variable domain NAGVMQNPRHLVRRRGQEARLRCSPMKGHSHVYWYRQLPEEGLKFMVYLQKENIIDESGMPKERFSAEFPKEGPSILRIQQVVRGDSAAYFCASSLQRAGGNSNEKLFFGSGTQLSVL.

The genes are TRBV7-9 and TRBJ2-3; 7 nucleotides agree with TRBD1. In germline, CDR1 is SEHNR, CDR2 FQNEAQ (reference sequence). J lost 2 bases, V lost 6 bases, and 11 bases had no gene match. This CDR3 region has 16 residues. The CDR3 loop reads CASRAAGDSFTDTQYF. Written as DNA, the CDR3 is TGTGCCAGCAGGGCTGCCGGGGACAGCTTCACAGATACGCAGTATTTT.

In the case of this clone: This same CDR3 is encoded by further DNA sequences in the sample. The chain employs TRBV4-2 and TRBJ2-1, with a tentative D call TRBD2 (5 bases). Per the germline V gene, CDR1 is LGHNA and CDR2 is YNFKEQ. Trimming took 3 bases from V and 3 from J, leaving 9 bases between them. CDR3 length equals 14 residues. CDR3 bases: TGTGCCAGCAGCCAGGCGGGCCTCTACAATGAGCAGTTCTTC. This sequence encodes CASSQAGLYNEQFF.

The genes are TRBV6-2 or TRBV6-3 and TRBJ2-1; D not resolved. In germline, CDR1 is MNHEY, CDR2 SVGEGT. CDR3 length equals 19 residues. Trimming took off 0 bases at V and 9 bases at J, with 27 bases between the two ends. CDR3: CASSYSPGKPNKPGGEQFF. The CDR3 DNA sequence: TGTGCCAGCAGTTACTCCCCTGGAAAGCCAAACAAGCCTGGCGGTGAGCAGTTCTTC.

The chain joins TRBV5-1 to TRBJ2-5; TRBD2 matches at 8 bases. The CDR3 covers 17 residues. With 4 bases clipped from V and 1 base from J, the junction kept 12 bases outside the gene matches. Germline-derived CDR1 and CDR2 are SGHRS and YFSETQ. For the CDR3, the DNA is TGCGCCAGCAGCGGGAGGGTCTTAGCGGGACCCCAAGAGACCCAGTACTTC. Protein: CASSGRVLAGPQETQYF.

This chain links TRBV19 with TRBJ2-2, with TRBD2 matching 14 bases. This CDR3 comprises 14 residues. Germline V gene data show CDR1 as LNHDA and CDR2 as SQIVND (reference sequence). Trimming removed 7 bases from V and 6 bases from J; junction bases left unmatched: 1. The CDR3 region is CASKTSGRAGELFF. CDR3 sequence (DNA): TGTGCCAGTAAGACTAGCGGGAGGGCCGGGGAGCTGTTTTTT. The complete variable domain, with remaining parts taken from reference TRBV19 and TRBJ2-2, reads DGGITQSPKYLFRKEGQNVTLSCEQNLNHDAMYWYRQDPGQGLRLIYYSQIVNDFQKGDIAEGYSVSREKKESFPLTVTSAQKNPTAFYLCASKTSGRAGELFFGEGSRLTVL.

This chain links TRBV4-1 with TRBJ2-7, with 10 bases identical to TRBD1. The CDR3 loop spans 15 amino acids. V dropped 3 bases and J dropped 4; count of bases not matched to a gene: 6. Germline loops: CDR1 MGHRA, CDR2 YSYEKL. This CDR3 is CASSHPGQGKYEQYF. Here the CDR3 DNA reads TGCGCCAGCAGCCACCCGGGACAGGGGAAGTACGAGCAGTACTTC.

The chain couples TRBV6-5 to TRBJ2-7, with D perhaps TRBD1 or TRBD2 (5 bases each). Germline CDR1 is MNHEY and CDR2 is SVGAGI. V was shortened by 6 bases and J by 6 bases, with 21 bases between the two germline ends. This CDR3 is 15 amino acids long. Here the CDR3 reads CASSPLDRGQGEQYF. The CDR3 DNA sequence: TGTGCCAGCAGCCCACTAGACCGAGGGCAGGGCGAGCAGTACTTC.